This TCR beta chain was observed in a study of CD8+ T cells in alopecia areata. The CDR3 extends over 13 amino acids. The V gene lost 4 bases and the J gene lost 8 bases, with 13 bases spanning the gap. Germline V CDR1 and CDR2: SGHDT, YYEEEE. RNA was isolated and reverse transcribed to cDNA, the sequencing template. Libraries were prepared by immunoSEQ multiplex PCR; TCRdb keeps only in-frame clonotypes and omits some of them. This sample has more than 200,000 clones; roughly two thirds occur once, and the top ten carry under 1.5%. The rearrangement links TRBV5-6 to TRBJ2-4; no clear D. The origin of this receptor is a human donor with alopecia areata. The input for sequencing was CD4+ T cells sorted from blood, taken at week 0. CDR3 DNA sequence: TGTGCCAGCAGCCAGACCGGACGTGACATTCAGTACTTC. Translation: CASSQTGRDIQYF.